Below, 28 T cell receptor beta chains from the same sample are listed, as sequenced in a study of blood T cell repertoires in COVID-19. Generated by immunoSEQ multiplex PCR, the TCRdb table keeps only in-frame clones and is missing some. This sample has under 140,000 clones, with around 89% found just once. What was sequenced was peripheral blood. The source of these receptors is a woman aged 45-59 years with acute or convalescent COVID-19.

The chain is built from TRBV5-4 and TRBJ1-5; D ambiguous. Trimming removed 1 base from V and 7 bases from J, with 6 bases in between. The CDR3 extends over 12 amino acids. Germline CDR1 reads SGHNT; CDR2 reads YYREEE (reference sequence). The CDR3 spells CASSLNGQPQHF. CDR3 coding DNA: TGTGCCAGCAGCTTGAATGGCCAGCCCCAGCATTTT.

This chain links TRBV15 with TRBJ2-2; 11 bases are a match to TRBD2. Germline assignment: CDR1 LNHNV and CDR2 YYDKDF (reference sequence). The CDR3 has 17 residues. The J segment lost 7 bases and the V segment lost 6 bases, leaving 13 bases of the junction unmatched. CDR3: CATSLHRLAGTIGELFF. The CDR3 DNA is TGTGCCACCAGTCTTCATAGACTAGCGGGGACGATCGGGGAGCTGTTTTTT.

V is TRBV6-4 and J is TRBJ2-1; a possible D gene is TRBD2 (6 bases). The germline CDR1 and CDR2 sequences are MRHNA and SNTAGT. The V and J ends lost 10 bases and 8 bases respectively, with 18 bases between them. The CDR3 extends over 13 amino acids. Here the CDR3 reads CATGAGPADEQFF. The CDR3 nucleotides are TGTGCCACCGGGGCGGGACCAGCCGATGAGCAGTTCTTC.

The chain is built from TRBV19 and TRBJ1-1; D is undetermined. Germline values: CDR1 LNHDA, CDR2 SQIVND (reference sequence). Between the trimmed V and J ends, which lost 5 bases and 5 bases, there was a span of 18 bases. The CDR3 spans 15 residues. CDR3 bases: TGTGCCAGTAGTTCCGGCCCCGGAGGAGATACTGAAGCTTTCTTT. Translating it yields CASSSGPGGDTEAFF.

The rearrangement links TRBV19 to TRBJ1-1; weak D call: TRBD1 (6 bases). The CDR3 runs 19 residues. Trimming shortened V by 4 bases and J by 0 bases, and 24 bases separated the two germline ends. CDR1 and CDR2 from the germline V gene are LNHDA and SQIVND (reference sequence). In DNA form, the CDR3 reads TGTGCCAGTAGTACCCCGTCTGCCAGGGGAGGGTCCATGAACACTGAAGCTTTCTTT. It encodes CASSTPSARGGSMNTEAFF.

V usage is TRBV7-8 and J usage is TRBJ2-7; tentative D call: TRBD2 (6 bases). Trimming removed 6 bases from V and 2 bases from J, with 14 bases in between. This CDR3 comprises 14 residues. CDR1 and CDR2 (germline): SGHVS, FQNEAQ. As DNA, the CDR3 is TGTGCCAGCAGACCTTGGGGGGATACCTACGAGCAGTACTTC. Translating gives CASRPWGDTYEQYF.

The chain recombines TRBV6-5 with TRBJ1-2; 8 nucleotides agree with TRBD1. Trimming removed 6 bases from V and 2 bases from J; junction bases left unmatched: 5. The CDR3 is 14 residues long. Germline assignment: CDR1 MNHEY and CDR2 SVGAGI. CDR3: CASRRTGPNYGYTF. The DNA for the CDR3 is TGTGCCAGCAGACGGACAGGGCCGAACTATGGCTACACCTTC.

The genes are TRBV7-9 and TRBJ2-1, with 8 bases lining up with TRBD1. After removal of 3 bases from V and 4 bases from J, the junction contained 2 bases not matched to a gene. Germline CDR1 is SEHNR and CDR2 is FQNEAQ (reference sequence). CDR3 length: 14 residues. As DNA, the CDR3 is TGTGCCAGCAGCTTGAACAGGGGGTACAATGAGCAGTTCTTC. Translation gives CASSLNRGYNEQFF.

The gene calls are TRBV19 and TRBJ2-1; D is unresolved. V shed 5 bases and J shed 4 bases, with 6 bases lying between them. Germline V CDR1 and CDR2: LNHDA, SQIVND (reference sequence). The CDR3 sequence is 12 residues long. The CDR3 spells CASSVHYNEQFF. CDR3 DNA: TGTGCCAGTAGTGTCCATTACAATGAGCAGTTCTTC.

The chain employs TRBV3-1 (or the pseudogene TRBV3-2) and TRBJ2-7, with TRBD2 matching over 8 bases. The V and J ends lost 3 bases and 2 bases, in that order; junction bases with no gene match: 12. CDR1 LGHDT and CDR2 YNNKEL come from the germline V gene (reference sequence). This CDR3 has 17 residues. This chain's CDR3 is CASSHPFTGGIPYEQYF. CDR3 sequence (DNA): TGTGCCAGCAGCCATCCCTTTACGGGAGGGATCCCCTACGAGCAGTACTTC.

The chain joins TRBV7-2 to TRBJ2-1; the match to TRBD2 covers 11 bases. The CDR3 covers 16 residues. J was trimmed by 2 bases and V by 1 base; bases with no gene match: 1. The germline V gene has CDR1 SGHTA and CDR2 FQGNSA. The CDR3: CASSLEGLAAYNEQFF. DNA of the CDR3: TGTGCCAGCAGCTTAGAGGGACTAGCGGCCTACAATGAGCAGTTCTTC.

V usage is TRBV12-3 or TRBV12-4 and J usage is TRBJ2-7; weak D call: TRBD2 (6 bases). The CDR3 covers 13 residues. Trimming shortened V by 2 bases and J by 2 bases, and 7 bases separated the two germline ends. CDR3 region: CASSLRRAYEQYF. CDR3 DNA: TGTGCCAGCAGTTTACGGAGGGCCTACGAGCAGTACTTC.

The chain recombines TRBV4-2 with TRBJ2-7, with TRBD2 as a possible D gene (6 bases). Germline V CDR1 and CDR2: LGHNA, YNFKEQ. V lost 2 bases and J lost 4, with 24 bases in between. The CDR3 sequence is 18 residues long. The CDR3: CASSQPFRGPGLLYEQYF. In DNA form, the CDR3 reads TGTGCCAGCAGCCAACCGTTCAGAGGTCCGGGACTTTTATACGAGCAGTACTTC.

The rearrangement joins TRBV29-1 to TRBJ2-2; D is uncertain. This CDR3 comprises 12 residues. V lost 4 bases and J 1 base, leaving 4 bases between the germline ends. Per the germline V gene, CDR1 is SQVTM and CDR2 is ANQGSEA. The CDR3: CSVAKNTGELFF. The CDR3 coding sequence is TGCAGCGTTGCCAAGAACACCGGGGAGCTGTTTTTT.

The CDR3 loop is CASSFSTGGAGPLRGTEAFF. CDR3 bases: TGTGCCAGCAGTTTTTCGACAGGGGGTGCAGGCCCCCTTAGGGGCACTGAAGCTTTCTTT. This chain links TRBV27 with TRBJ1-1; TRBD1 matches at 9 bases. The CDR3 runs 20 residues. The germline gives CDR1 MNHEY, CDR2 SMNVEV (reference sequence). V lost 3 bases and J lost 4; bases outside the gene matches: 21.

This chain connects TRBV27 to TRBJ1-6; 11 nucleotides agree with TRBD1. V lost 6 bases to trimming and J lost 9 bases; unmatched junction nucleotides: 7. In germline, CDR1 is MNHEY, CDR2 SMNVEV (reference sequence). The CDR3 is made up of 15 amino acids. CDR3 amino acids: CASRPRTGGVSPLHF. The CDR3 region has the DNA TGTGCCAGCAGACCCAGGACAGGGGGCGTTTCACCCCTCCACTTT.

A single count supports this clone. The rearrangement joins TRBV6-6 to TRBJ2-1; 7 nucleotides agree with TRBD1. This CDR3 comprises 15 residues. The ends lost 4 bases at V and 7 bases at J; junction bases unmatched: 10. Germline assignment: CDR1 MNHNY and CDR2 SVGAGI (reference sequence). Here the CDR3 DNA reads TGTGCCAGCAGTTCCTCGACAGGGTTGTCGAATGAGCAGTTCTTC. It specifies CASSSSTGLSNEQFF.

This chain joins TRBV7-9 and TRBJ2-1, with TRBD2 matching 8 bases. CDR1 and CDR2 (germline): SEHNR, FQNEAQ (reference sequence). This CDR3 contains 14 residues. V lost 1 base and J lost 9; bases outside the gene matches: 5. The CDR3 loop is CASSLGGLAGEQFF. DNA of the CDR3: TGTGCCAGCAGCTTAGGCGGGCTAGCGGGTGAGCAGTTCTTC.

The chain couples TRBV29-1 to TRBJ1-3; a possible D gene is TRBD1 (5 bases). The CDR3 has 14 amino acids. CDR1 and CDR2 from the germline V gene are SQVTM and ANQGSEA. V lost 0 bases and J 4 bases, leaving 10 bases between the germline ends. CDR3 nucleotide sequence: TGCAGCGTTGAAGATAGGACATCCGGAAACACCATATATTTT. This encodes CSVEDRTSGNTIYF.

The chain is built from TRBV20-1 and TRBJ1-1; D unresolved. Trimming shortened V by 6 bases and J by 3 bases, and 8 bases separated the two germline ends. This CDR3 is 11 amino acids long. The germline gives CDR1 DFQATT, CDR2 SNEGSKA (reference sequence). The CDR3 region is CSAHRDTEAFF. The CDR3, as DNA: TGCAGTGCCCATCGGGACACTGAAGCTTTCTTT.

J is TRBJ2-7 and V is TRBV6-5; no clear D. V lost 3 bases to trimming and J lost 0 bases, with 12 bases between them. This CDR3 has 15 amino acids. From germline, CDR1 is MNHEY and CDR2 SVGAGI. The CDR3 reads CASSYAQHNSYEQYF. CDR3 nucleotides: TGTGCCAGCAGTTATGCACAGCACAACTCCTACGAGCAGTACTTC.

The chain recombines TRBV19 with TRBJ2-7; 9 bases line up with TRBD1. Per germline, CDR1 LNHDA and CDR2 SQIVND (reference sequence). The CDR3 loop spans 14 amino acids. Trimming cost V 4 bases and J 1 base; bases outside gene matches: 2. CDR3 sequence reads: CASSRDRVSYEQYF. In DNA, the CDR3 is TGTGCCAGTAGTAGGGACAGGGTGTCCTACGAGCAGTACTTC.

This clone showed up just once. This rearrangement joins TRBV27 to TRBJ1-1; D perhaps matches TRBD1 (5 bases). The CDR3 spans 13 residues. CDR1 MNHEY and CDR2 SMNVEV come from the germline V gene (reference sequence). Trimming removed 7 bases at V and 1 base at J, with 10 bases between. CDR3 residues: CASKKGPNTEAFF. The CDR3 coding sequence is TGTGCCAGCAAGAAGGGGCCGAACACTGAAGCTTTCTTT.

The CDR3 nucleotides read TGTGCCTGGAGGCAGGGATTGGATAATTCACCCCTCCACTTT. Translated: CAWRQGLDNSPLHF. V is TRBV30 and J is TRBJ1-6; D perhaps matches TRBD1 (5 bases). Germline CDR1 is GTSNPN and CDR2 is SVGIG (reference sequence). Between the trimmed V and J ends, which lost 3 bases and 5 bases, there was a span of 11 bases. The CDR3 runs 14 residues.

The chain employs TRBV7-9 and TRBJ2-3; D is unclear. CDR3 length: 13 amino acids. CDR1 is SEHNR, CDR2 FQNEAQ, per germline (reference sequence). Trimming took off 4 bases at V and 6 bases at J, with 11 bases between the two ends. CDR3 DNA: TGTGCCAGCAGCTCCTTAATACAGGATACGCAGTATTTT. Translated: CASSSLIQDTQYF.

This chain uses TRBV4-2 with TRBJ2-1; the D gene is possibly TRBD2 (5 bases). Germline lookup yields CDR1 LGHNA and CDR2 YNFKEQ. Trimming removed 1 base from V and 8 bases from J, with 18 bases in between. CDR3 length equals 16 residues. This chain's CDR3 is CASSQGLAPSQDEQFF. CDR3 nucleotides: TGTGCCAGCAGCCAAGGGCTAGCTCCCAGCCAGGATGAGCAGTTCTTC.

As for this clone: One junction end does not reproduce the germline sequence, and a read error may be involved. The rearrangement links TRBV3-1 (or the pseudogene TRBV3-2) to TRBJ2-7, with TRBD2 as a possible D gene (6 bases). The CDR3 loop spans 13 amino acids. Looked up from germline, CDR1 is LGHDT and CDR2 is YNNKEL (reference sequence). The CDR3 protein is CASSHDPTRPPIF. The CDR3 DNA reads as TGTGCCAGCAGCCACGACCCGACTAGGCCGCCCATCTTC.

The chain couples TRBV5-4 to TRBJ1-2; 8 bases agree with TRBD1. This CDR3 contains 14 residues. Losses at the gene ends were 4 bases for V and 8 bases for J; bases not matched to a gene: 10. CDR1 is SGHNT, CDR2 YYREEE, per germline (reference sequence). DNA for the CDR3: TGTGCCAGCAGCAGAGACAGGGGAGAGAACGGCTACACCTTC. Its translation is CASSRDRGENGYTF.